Sequencing of this T cell receptor beta chain was carried out in a study of CD8 T cells in ankylosing spondylitis. This clonotype was detected many times. Its specificity is unknown. As the method for making TCR beta libraries, quantitative 5'-RACE with molecular barcodes was used. TCRdb reprocessed the 5' RACE reads via MiXCR and lists one record per CDR3 protein. The sample consists of about 460,000 distinct CDR3 sequences, roughly 5% of them appearing once. Trimming took 7 bases from V and 3 from J, leaving 15 bases between them. The CDR3 totals 14 residues. Per germline, CDR1 SEHNR and CDR2 FQNEAQ (reference sequence). The study, taken as a whole, reports: CD8+ cells made up the disease-linked clones, which were relatively rare in peripheral blood. Reactive arthritis synovial fluid and blood were previously reported to contain some motif variants. Made up of about eight highly homologous variants, a TCR beta motif appeared characteristic of ankylosing spondylitis blood.

The specimen was blood, either unsorted or a sorted T cell fraction (not recorded which). V gene TRBV7-9 combines with J gene TRBJ1-1; D ambiguous. The clonotype was recovered from a male donor with ankylosing spondylitis. The CDR3 here is CASNDRLRDTEAFF. CDR3 coding DNA: TGTGCCAGCAACGACCGTCTGAGGGACACTGAAGCTTTCTTT.